The rows below give T cell receptor beta chains drawn from one sample of a study of T cells in Graves' hyperthyroidism and ophthalmopathy. One entry per CDR3 protein results from TCRdb running MiXCR on the multiplex PCR reads. The top ten hold 8.2% of the sample, which has roughly 580,000 distinct CDR3 sequences, 35% to 55% seen once. Sequencing was done on a sample of peripheral blood or thyroid tissue (not recorded which). These TCRs come from a woman younger than 30 with Graves' hyperthyroidism. Each CDR3 is given with its conserved first and last residue. The order of the fields is J gene, D gene, clone size, V gene, CDR3 protein, CDR3 DNA. A D gene is named only where the DNA matches it firmly. Only some rows state a clone size, as once, few, many or a class for expanded clones.

>TRBJ2-7|NA|few|TRBV7-9
CASSYADYSYEQYF
TGTGCCAGCAGCTACGCGGACTACTCCTACGAGCAGTACTTC
>TRBJ2-7|TRBD1|many|TRBV7-9
CASSPGQTYEQYF
TGTGCCAGCAGTCCGGGACAGACCTACGAGCAGTACTTC
>TRBJ2-7|TRBD1|NA|TRBV4-2
CASSPVGGRDEQYF
TGTGCCAGCAGCCCGGTAGGGGGCCGGGACGAGCAGTACTTC
>TRBJ1-5|TRBD1|once|TRBV29-1
CSVTGTDNQPQHF
TGCAGCGTCACTGGGACAGACAATCAGCCCCAGCATTTT
>TRBJ2-1|NA|once|TRBV20-1
CSARDYDEQFF
TGCAGTGCTAGAGACTACGATGAGCAGTTCTTC
>TRBJ1-1|TRBD1|NA|TRBV2
CASSARRQGLDTEAFF
TGTGCCAGCAGTGCTAGGAGACAGGGGCTCGACACTGAAGCTTTCTTT
>TRBJ1-2|NA|once|TRBV20-1
CSARDKNRLAPYGYTF
TGCAGTGCTAGAGATAAGAATCGCCTCGCGCCTTATGGCTACACCTTC
>TRBJ2-7|NA|many|TRBV20-1
CSATDGPYEQYF
TGCAGTGCCACGGACGGCCCCTACGAGCAGTACTTC
>TRBJ2-7|TRBD1|NA|TRBV20-1
CSAPRRTGGGFPF
TGCAGTGCCCCCAGGAGGACAGGGGGCGGGTTCCCTTTC
>TRBJ2-5|NA|NA|TRBV29-1
CSVGTGIRETQYF
TGCAGCGTCGGAACGGGGATCCGTGAGACCCAGTACTTC
>TRBJ2-7|NA|NA|TRBV12-3/TRBV12-4
CASSFGRSVFF
TGTGCCAGCAGTTTTGGCCGATCGGTGTTCTTC
>TRBJ2-2|TRBD2|NA|TRBV10-3
CAISEQWTGGDTGELFF
TGTGCCATCAGTGAGCAATGGACGGGAGGCGACACCGGGGAGCTGTTTTTT
>TRBJ1-2|TRBD1|many|TRBV24-1
CATSDPRQGGYTF
TGTGCCACCAGTGACCCCCGACAGGGGGGCTACACCTTC
>TRBJ1-5|NA|NA|TRBV9
CASSDEKVWDRGSDSNQPQHF
TGTGCCAGCAGCGACGAGAAGGTTTGGGACCGAGGGTCGGATAGCAATCAGCCCCAGCATTTT
>TRBJ1-2|TRBD1|few|TRBV11-1
CASSFGTGGPMAKSTF
TGTGCCAGCAGTTTTGGGACAGGGGGCCCTATGGCTAAGTCCACCTTC
>TRBJ1-2|NA|many|TRBV29-1
CSVEEGAGGYTF
TGCAGCGTTGAAGAGGGGGCAGGTGGCTACACCTTC
>TRBJ2-7|NA|NA|TRBV2
CASSELRGPSYEQYF
TGTGCCAGCAGCGAACTGCGGGGACCCTCCTACGAGCAGTACTTC
>TRBJ2-6|NA|NA|TRBV7-2
CASSLAAGYGGANVLTF
TGTGCCAGCAGCTTAGCCGCAGGGTATGGTGGGGCCAACGTCCTGACTTTC
>TRBJ1-1|NA|few|TRBV6-5
CASTQGTEAFF
TGTGCCAGCACCCAGGGAACTGAAGCTTTCTTT
>TRBJ1-6|NA|few|TRBV7-2
CASSQAGYYNSPLHF
TGTGCCAGCAGCCAAGCTGGGTACTATAATTCACCCCTCCACTTT
>TRBJ1-1|NA|NA|TRBV24-1
CATEGLGAAFF
TGTGCCACAGAAGGACTAGGAGCAGCTTTCTTT
>TRBJ2-7|NA|many|TRBV2
CASSERVEQYF
TGTGCCAGCAGTGAAAGGGTCGAGCAGTACTTC
>TRBJ1-6|NA|NA|TRBV19
CAWSDWPRGSPLHF
TGTGCCTGGAGTGATTGGCCACGGGGTTCACCCCTCCACTTT
>TRBJ2-5|NA|NA|TRBV25-1
CASSPGPSVETQYF
TGTGCCAGCTCCCCAGGGCCCTCTGTGGAGACCCAGTACTTC
>TRBJ1-6|NA|NA|TRBV7-2
CASSRAWGFGSPLHF
TGTGCCAGCAGCCGTGCCTGGGGGTTCGGTTCACCCCTCCACTTT
>TRBJ1-2|TRBD1|many|TRBV29-1
CSIVGTAYGYTF
TGCAGCATCGTTGGGACAGCATATGGCTACACCTTC
>TRBJ2-5|NA|NA|TRBV12-5
CASGLSRKQETQYF
TGTGCTAGTGGTTTGTCACGCAAACAAGAGACCCAGTACTTC
>TRBJ1-5|NA|NA|TRBV25-1
CASSEGSISTQHF
TGTGCCAGCAGTGAAGGGTCAATCTCGACCCAGCATTTT
>TRBJ1-5|NA|many|TRBV2
CATQRDSNQPQHF
TGTGCCACCCAAAGGGATAGCAATCAGCCCCAGCATTTT
>TRBJ1-2|NA|few|TRBV10-3
CAISESGGSGIYGYTF
TGTGCCATCAGTGAGTCCGGGGGTTCGGGTATCTATGGCTACACCTTC
>TRBJ2-7|TRBD2|few|TRBV20-1
CSASRLAGSSYEQYF
TGCTCCGCCAGCCGACTAGCGGGGAGTTCGTACGAGCAGTACTTC
>TRBJ2-2|NA|NA|TRBV7-8
CASSFPEGAGELFF
TGTGCCAGCAGCTTCCCTGAGGGAGCTGGGGAGCTGTTTTTT
>TRBJ2-2|NA|NA|TRBV19
CASSPGTLRGELFF
TGTGCCAGTAGTCCCGGGACTCTAAGGGGGGAGCTGTTTTTT
>TRBJ2-5|TRBD1|once|TRBV20-1
CSAGDSTGGWETQYF
TGCAGTGCTGGCGACTCGACAGGGGGCTGGGAGACCCAGTACTTC
>TRBJ1-4|NA|medium-sized|TRBV29-1
CSVDAQGSEKLFF
TGCAGCGTTGACGCACAGGGATCTGAAAAACTGTTTTTT
>TRBJ2-4|NA|NA|TRBV6-4
CASSDSSEGGTQYF
TGTGCCAGCAGTGATTCTAGCGAGGGGGGTACACAGTACTTC
>TRBJ1-1|NA|many|TRBV29-1
CSALDQVDTEAFF
TGCAGCGCTTTGGACCAGGTTGACACTGAAGCTTTCTTT
>TRBJ2-7|TRBD1|NA|TRBV10-3
CAISYRGGYSYEQYF
TGTGCCATCAGTTACAGGGGTGGGTACTCCTACGAGCAGTACTTC
>TRBJ2-5|TRBD1|few|TRBV20-1
CSALDRGETQYF
TGCAGTGCTCTGGACAGGGGAGAGACCCAGTACTTC
>TRBJ2-5|NA|NA|TRBV19
CASSLRWGAETQYF
TGTGCCAGTAGTTTAAGGTGGGGGGCGGAGACCCAGTACTTC
>TRBJ2-7|TRBD1|NA|TRBV20-1
CSAKGQGGGEQYF
TGCAGTGCTAAGGGACAGGGTGGGGGCGAGCAGTACTTC
>TRBJ2-2|NA|few|TRBV24-1
CATRSVGTGELFF
TGTGCCACCAGGAGCGTAGGGACCGGGGAGCTGTTTTTT
>TRBJ2-5|NA|NA|TRBV7-9
CASSSDVRETQYF
TGTGCCAGCAGCTCCGACGTCCGGGAGACCCAGTACTTC
>TRBJ2-7|NA|NA|TRBV29-1
CSVEDPNARLLEQYF
TGCAGCGTTGAAGATCCCAACGCGAGGCTGCTCGAGCAGTACTTC
>TRBJ1-3|NA|many|TRBV14
CASSQVGNTIYF
TGTGCCAGCAGCCAAGTCGGAAACACCATATATTTT
>TRBJ1-2|NA|few|TRBV10-3
CAISETGNSGNTF
TGTGCCATCAGTGAGACAGGCAACTCTGGAAACACCTTC
>TRBJ1-6|NA|many|TRBV5-5
CASRMNNSPLHF
TGTGCCAGCAGAATGAATAATTCACCCCTCCACTTT
>TRBJ1-5|NA|NA|TRBV20-1
CSASLGSGPPQHF
TGCAGTGCGTCCCTCGGCTCTGGCCCGCCCCAGCATTTT
>TRBJ1-3|NA|many|TRBV2
CASTEDGRGSSGNTIYF
TGTGCCAGCACCGAAGATGGCAGAGGATCCTCTGGAAACACCATATATTTT
>TRBJ1-2|NA|NA|TRBV2
CASSDGVGFAGEGIGYTF
TGTGCCAGCAGTGATGGGGTAGGGTTCGCCGGGGAGGGGATAGGCTACACCTTC
>TRBJ2-7|TRBD1|NA|TRBV20-1
CSATMTGDYEQYF
TGCAGTGCTACAATGACAGGGGACTACGAGCAGTACTTC
>TRBJ1-2|NA|NA|TRBV12-3/TRBV12-4
CASSLVGAQRGYTF
TGTGCCAGCAGCTTAGTCGGGGCACAGAGGGGCTACACCTTC
>TRBJ2-6|TRBD2|NA|TRBV24-1
CATSRGGDVLTF
TGTGCCACCAGTCGGGGGGGCGACGTCCTGACTTTC
>TRBJ1-6|NA|NA|TRBV6-5
CASSSGGSYNSPLHF
TGTGCCAGCAGTTCCGGGGGCTCCTATAATTCACCCCTCCACTTT
>TRBJ2-7|NA|few|TRBV11-2
CASSDYSREDEQYF
TGTGCCAGCAGTGACTATTCCCGGGAAGACGAGCAGTACTTC